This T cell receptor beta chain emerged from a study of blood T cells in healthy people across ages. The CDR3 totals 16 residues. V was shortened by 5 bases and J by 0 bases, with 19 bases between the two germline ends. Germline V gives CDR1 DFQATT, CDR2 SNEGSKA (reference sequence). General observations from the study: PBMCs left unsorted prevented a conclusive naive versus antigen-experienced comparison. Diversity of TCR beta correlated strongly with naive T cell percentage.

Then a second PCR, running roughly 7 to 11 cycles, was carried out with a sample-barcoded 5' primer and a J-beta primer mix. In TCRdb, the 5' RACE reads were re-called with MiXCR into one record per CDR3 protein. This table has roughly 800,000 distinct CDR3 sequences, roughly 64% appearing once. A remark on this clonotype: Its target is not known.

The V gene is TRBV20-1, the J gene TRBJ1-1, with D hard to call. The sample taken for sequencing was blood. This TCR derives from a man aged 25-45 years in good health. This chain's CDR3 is CSAFAGLNTMNTEAFF. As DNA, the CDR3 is TGCAGTGCTTTCGCGGGTCTGAATACTATGAACACTGAAGCTTTCTTT.